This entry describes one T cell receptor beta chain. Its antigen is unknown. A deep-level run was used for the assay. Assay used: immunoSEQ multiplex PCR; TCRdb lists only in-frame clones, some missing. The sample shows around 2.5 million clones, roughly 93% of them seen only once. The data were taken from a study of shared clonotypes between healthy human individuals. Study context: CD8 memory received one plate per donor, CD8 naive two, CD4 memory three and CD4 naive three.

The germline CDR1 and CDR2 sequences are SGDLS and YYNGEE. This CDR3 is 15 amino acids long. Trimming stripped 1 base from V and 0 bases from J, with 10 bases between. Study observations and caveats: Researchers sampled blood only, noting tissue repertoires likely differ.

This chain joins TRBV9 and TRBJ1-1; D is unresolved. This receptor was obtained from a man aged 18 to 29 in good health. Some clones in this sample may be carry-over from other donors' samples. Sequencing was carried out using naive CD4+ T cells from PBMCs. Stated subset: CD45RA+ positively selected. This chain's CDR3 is CASSVNPGVNTEAFF. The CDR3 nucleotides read TGTGCCAGCAGCGTAAATCCAGGCGTGAACACTGAAGCTTTCTTT. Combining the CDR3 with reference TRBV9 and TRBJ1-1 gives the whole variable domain DSGVTQTPKHLITATGQRVTLRCSPRSGDLSVYWYQQSLDQGLQFLIQYYNGEERAKGNILERFSAQQFPDLHSELNLSSLELGDSALYFCASSVNPGVNTEAFFGQGTRLTVV.